The entry that follows covers one T cell receptor beta chain sequence. The CDR3 runs to 16 residues. J gave up 0 bases and V 3 bases, and 9 bases lay outside the gene matches. In germline, CDR1 is SGDLS, CDR2 YYNGEE. The data stem from a study of blood T cells in healthy people across ages. Then a second PCR, running roughly 7 to 11 cycles, was carried out with a sample-barcoded 5' primer and a J-beta primer mix. MiXCR was run by TCRdb on the 5' RACE reads, yielding one entry per CDR3 protein. The repertoire holds fewer than 800,000 distinct CDR3 sequences, with approximately 30% as singletons. The receptor was isolated from a woman aged 80 or older in good health. The chain couples TRBV9 to TRBJ2-7, with 7 positions matching TRBD1. The sequencing input was blood. CDR3 residues: CASSEGLGQSSYEQYF. As DNA, the CDR3 is TGTGCCAGCAGCGAAGGACTGGGACAGTCCTCCTACGAGCAGTACTTC.